This T cell receptor (beta chain) was found in a study of blood T cell repertoires in COVID-19. Looking at the study overall: The United States, Italy and Spain provided the acute and convalescent COVID-19 samples. In each case, the material was cDNA or gDNA derived from T cells, B-cell-depleted T cells, or PBMCs.

Points on this clone: Distinct nucleotide sequences in the sample also encode this CDR3.

Trimming left V 6 bases short and J 1 base short, with 12 bases between. Germline CDR1 reads SEHNR; CDR2 reads FQNEAQ (reference sequence). This CDR3 is built from 14 residues. Methods used by the authors: Counts of nucleated cells, estimated from reference gene primer amplification, were obtained. The protocol was immunoSEQ multiplex PCR, while the TCRdb copy is restricted to in-frame clones and leaves out a portion. That table supplies the V and J calls and clone size; D and trimming were determined from the DNA. Here the sample spans roughly 53,000 clones, approximately 82% being singletons. Material for sequencing was peripheral blood. The source is a human donor in a cohort sampled during active COVID-19. The rearrangement joins TRBV7-9 to TRBJ2-5, with a possible D match to TRBD2 (7 bases). CDR3 in amino acids: CASSSGGPQETQYF. CDR3 sequence (DNA): TGTGCCAGCAGTTCGGGGGGCCCCCAAGAGACCCAGTACTTC.